The clone carrying this T cell receptor (beta chain) was counted only a few times. The antigen is unknown. Generated by immunoSEQ multiplex PCR, the TCRdb table keeps only in-frame clones and is missing some. The table shows 9,900 or so clones, with roughly 46% occurring only once. CDR1 is MNHEY and CDR2 is SVGAGI in the germline V gene. The junction had 3 bases not matched to a gene; V was cut back by 6 bases and J by 0 bases. The length of the CDR3 is 14 residues. It was at 37°C and for about 6 days that the mixed lymphocyte reaction cells were cocultured. The data were obtained in a study of siplizumab effects on memory and regulatory T cells. Study as a whole: Researchers set up mixed lymphocyte reactions in pairs, giving siplizumab at approximately 0.92 ug/mL or leaving out drug.

Study-wide results and caveats: Among alloreactive clones, only a minor fraction mapped to unstimulated subsets. Memory cells that were CD4+ and unstimulated gave rise to alloreactive sequences, which siplizumab significantly reduced. In siplizumab conditions, mappable alloreactive CD4+ clones averaged about 69% Treg-derived, against 25% to 30% in controls.

The receptor's source is a human donor in good health; the cells came from an allogeneic mixed lymphocyte reaction. The chain links TRBV6-5 to TRBJ1-1; 8 bases match TRBD1. Sequencing was performed on CFSE-low (dividing) CD4+ T cells sorted from an allogeneic mixed lymphocyte reaction. CDR3 sequence reads: CASRKGQVNTEAFF. The CDR3 region has the DNA TGTGCCAGCAGGAAGGGACAGGTGAACACTGAAGCTTTCTTT.